This entry lists 13 T cell receptor beta chains sequenced from one sample in a study of T cell repertoires in cytomegalovirus infection. One entry per CDR3 protein, called by TCRdb with MiXCR from the reads. This table holds a few hundred thousand distinct CDR3 sequences, less than 30% found once. Sequencing was done on a sample of PBMCs. The receptors originated from a human donor in good health (CMV status not recorded). Some clones in this sample may be carry-over from other donors' samples.

The chain is built from TRBV6-2 or TRBV6-3 and TRBJ1-5; 8 bases are a match to TRBD1. Trimming removed 6 bases from V and 3 bases from J; junction bases left unmatched: 4. Germline V gene sequence: CDR1 MNHEY, CDR2 SVGEGT. The CDR3 totals 14 residues. The CDR3 reads CASSLQGVNQPQHF. The CDR3 nucleotides are TGTGCCAGCAGCTTACAGGGGGTCAATCAGCCCCAGCATTTT.

This clonotype was counted between two and nine times. This chain links TRBV7-9 with TRBJ2-7, with TRBD1 matching 11 bases. Trimming at V came to 6 bases and at J to 6 bases, leaving 10 bases not matched to a gene. The CDR3 totals 15 residues. Germline CDR1 SEHNR, CDR2 FQNEAQ (reference sequence). The CDR3 here is CASSFSTGTGGEQYF. The CDR3 nucleotides are TGTGCCAGCAGTTTTTCCACCGGGACAGGGGGCGAGCAGTACTTC.

The chain employs TRBV6-2 or TRBV6-3 and TRBJ1-2, with D hard to call. The V end was cut by 6 bases, the J end by 4 bases, with 15 bases between. This CDR3 spans 14 amino acids. Germline lookup yields CDR1 MNHEY and CDR2 SVGEGT. The DNA for the CDR3 is TGTGCCAGCAGACAAGGAGGGTCAATCTATGGCTACACCTTC. Protein product: CASRQGGSIYGYTF.

This rearrangement joins TRBV13 to TRBJ2-1; D might be TRBD2 (6 bases). Between the trimmed V and J ends, which lost 4 bases and 6 bases, there was a span of 10 bases. Germline V gives CDR1 PRHDT, CDR2 FYEKMQ (reference sequence). This CDR3 has 13 residues. CDR3 sequence: CASSSTRSNEQFF. The CDR3 DNA reads as TGTGCCAGCAGCTCGACTAGGTCCAATGAGCAGTTCTTC. The variable domain in full, completed from reference TRBV13 and TRBJ2-1, reads AAGVIQSPRHLIKEKRETATLKCYPIPRHDTVYWYQQGPGQDPQFLISFYEKMQSDKGSIPDRFSAQQFSDYHSELNMSSLELGDSALYFCASSSTRSNEQFFGPGTRLTVL.

This clonotype was seen at least ten times. The rearrangement uses TRBV7-8 and TRBJ1-1; D is perhaps TRBD1 (5 bases). Trimming took off 1 base at V and 5 bases at J, with 11 bases between the two ends. Germline V lookup: CDR1 SGHVS, CDR2 FQNEAQ. The CDR3 covers 14 residues. The CDR3 is CASSLGGARTEAFF. As DNA, the CDR3 is TGTGCCAGCAGCTTAGGAGGGGCGAGGACTGAAGCTTTCTTT.

The J gene is TRBJ2-3, the V gene TRBV7-9; D is possibly TRBD1 (6 bases). The CDR3 contains 13 residues. CDR1 and CDR2 from the germline V gene are SEHNR and FQNEAQ (reference sequence). Trimming left V 0 bases short and J 8 bases short, with 9 bases between. This CDR3 reads CASSLADRPTQYF. In nucleotides, the CDR3 is TGTGCCAGCAGCTTAGCGGACAGACCTACGCAGTATTTT. Supplemented by reference TRBV7-9 and TRBJ2-3, the full variable domain reads DTGVSQNPRHKITKRGQNVTFRCDPISEHNRLYWYRQTLGQGPEFLTYFQNEAQLEKSRLLSDRFSAERPKGSFSTLEIQRTEQGDSAMYLCASSLADRPTQYFGPGTRLTVL.

This chain connects TRBV20-1 to TRBJ2-4; D tentatively reads TRBD1 or TRBD2 (5 bases each). Deletions cut 6 bases from V and 3 bases from J, with 21 bases between. This CDR3 comprises 16 residues. The V gene's germline CDR1 is DFQATT and CDR2 SNEGSKA (reference sequence). The DNA for the CDR3 is TGCAGTGCCCTATGGGACCCCGGGGTGGGCAAAAACATTCAGTACTTC. Its protein product is CSALWDPGVGKNIQYF.

This clonotype has at least ten counts. The rearrangement links TRBV7-8 to TRBJ2-7; D possibly corresponds to TRBD2 (5 bases). This CDR3 region has 15 residues. CDR1 is SGHVS, CDR2 FQNEAQ, per germline. V lost 0 bases and J 4 bases, leaving 13 bases between the germline ends. The CDR3 loop reads CASSLATGGEYEQYF. CDR3 bases: TGTGCCAGCAGCTTAGCGACCGGAGGAGAGTACGAGCAGTACTTC.

J is TRBJ2-5 and V is TRBV7-4; 13 bases are a match to TRBD2. The CDR3 runs 18 residues. Germline V gene lookup returns CDR1 SGHVT and CDR2 SQSDAQ. The junction had 8 bases not matched to a gene; V was cut back by 4 bases and J by 0 bases. CDR3 region: CASSSPGLAGLYQETQYF. Here the CDR3 DNA reads TGTGCCAGCAGCTCCCCGGGACTAGCGGGATTGTACCAAGAGACCCAGTACTTC.

The V gene is TRBV14, the J gene TRBJ2-5, with 9 bases fitting TRBD2. Germline CDR1 and CDR2: SGHDN and FVKESK. The junction had 6 bases not matched to a gene; V was cut back by 3 bases and J by 1 base. This CDR3 has 16 residues. CDR3 residues: CASSHQREDLQETQYF. As DNA, the CDR3 is TGTGCCAGCAGCCACCAGCGGGAGGACCTCCAAGAGACCCAGTACTTC.

The chain uses TRBV2 and TRBJ2-7, with D maybe TRBD1 (6 bases). The CDR3 loop spans 14 amino acids. Germline V gene lookup returns CDR1 SNHLY and CDR2 FYNNEI. V was cut by 8 bases and J by 7 bases, with 21 bases left in between. Here the CDR3 reads CASLRTQLGGEQYF. DNA of the CDR3: TGTGCCAGCCTGAGGACCCAACTAGGGGGTGAGCAGTACTTC.

This clonotype was observed at least ten times. The chain has TRBV7-8 and TRBJ1-1, with D possibly matching TRBD1 (5 bases). V lost 1 base to trimming and J lost 6 bases, with 9 bases between them. Germline V gene sequence: CDR1 SGHVS, CDR2 FQNEAQ. This CDR3 region has 13 residues. The CDR3 nucleotides read TGTGCCAGCAGCTTAGTCGGGGCAGCTGAAGCTTTCTTT. Translating it yields CASSLVGAAEAFF.

The rearrangement uses TRBV11-2 and TRBJ2-6; D not resolved. Germline CDR1 SGHAT, CDR2 FQNNGV. This CDR3 spans 16 amino acids. V was cut by 4 bases and J by 1 base, with 11 bases left in between. The CDR3 DNA follows: TGTGCCAGCAGCTCCCTGGTTGGTTCTGGGGCCAACGTCCTGACTTTC. Protein sequence: CASSSLVGSGANVLTF.